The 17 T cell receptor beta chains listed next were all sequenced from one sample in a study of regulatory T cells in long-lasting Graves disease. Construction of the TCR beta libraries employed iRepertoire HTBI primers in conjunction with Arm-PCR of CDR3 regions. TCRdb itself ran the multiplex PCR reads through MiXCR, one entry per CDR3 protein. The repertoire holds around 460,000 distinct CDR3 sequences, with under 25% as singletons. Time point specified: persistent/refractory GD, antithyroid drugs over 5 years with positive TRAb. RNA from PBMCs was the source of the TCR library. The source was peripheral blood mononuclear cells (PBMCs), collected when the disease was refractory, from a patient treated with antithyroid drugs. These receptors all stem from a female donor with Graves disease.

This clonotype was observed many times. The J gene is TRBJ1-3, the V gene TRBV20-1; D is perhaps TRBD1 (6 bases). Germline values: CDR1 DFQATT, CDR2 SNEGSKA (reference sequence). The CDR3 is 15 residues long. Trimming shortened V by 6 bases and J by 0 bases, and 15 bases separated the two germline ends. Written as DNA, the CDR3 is TGCAGTGCACCTGGGAGAGGGGGCTCTGGAAACACCATATATTTT. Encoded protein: CSAPGRGGSGNTIYF.

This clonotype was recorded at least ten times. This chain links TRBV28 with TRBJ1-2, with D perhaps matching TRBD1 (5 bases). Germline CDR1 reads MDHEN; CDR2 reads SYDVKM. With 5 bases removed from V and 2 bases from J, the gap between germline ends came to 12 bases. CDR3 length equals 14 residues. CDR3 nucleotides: TGTGCCAGCAGTCAATGGGACGGAAACTATGGCTACACCTTC. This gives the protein CASSQWDGNYGYTF.

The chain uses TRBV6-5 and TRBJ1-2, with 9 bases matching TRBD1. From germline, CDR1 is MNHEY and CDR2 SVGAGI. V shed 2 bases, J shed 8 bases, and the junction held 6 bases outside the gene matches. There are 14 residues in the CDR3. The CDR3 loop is CASSYTQGARGYTF. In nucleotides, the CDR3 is TGTGCCAGCAGTTACACACAGGGGGCTAGAGGCTACACCTTC.

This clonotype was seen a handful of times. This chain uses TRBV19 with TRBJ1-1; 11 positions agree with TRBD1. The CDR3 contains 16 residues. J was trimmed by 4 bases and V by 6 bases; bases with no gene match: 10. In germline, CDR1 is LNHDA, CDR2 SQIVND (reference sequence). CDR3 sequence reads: CASRRGTGGFGTEAFF. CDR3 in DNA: TGTGCCAGTAGGCGGGGGACAGGGGGGTTTGGCACTGAAGCTTTCTTT.

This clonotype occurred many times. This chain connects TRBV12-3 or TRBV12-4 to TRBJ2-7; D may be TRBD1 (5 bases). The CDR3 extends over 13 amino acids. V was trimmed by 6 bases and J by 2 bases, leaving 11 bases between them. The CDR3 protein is CASSLMGPYEQYF. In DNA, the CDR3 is TGTGCCAGCAGCTTGATGGGGCCCTACGAGCAGTACTTC.

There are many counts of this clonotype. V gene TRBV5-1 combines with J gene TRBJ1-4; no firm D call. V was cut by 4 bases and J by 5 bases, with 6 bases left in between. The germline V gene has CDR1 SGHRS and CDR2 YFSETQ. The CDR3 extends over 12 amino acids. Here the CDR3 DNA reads TGCGCCAGCAGCACTGAGAATGAAAAACTGTTTTTT. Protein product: CASSTENEKLFF. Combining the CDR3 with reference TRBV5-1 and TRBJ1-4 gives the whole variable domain KAGVTQTPRYLIKTRGQQVTLSCSPISGHRSVSWYQQTPGQGLQFLFEYFSETQRNKGNFPGRFSGRQFSNSRSEMNVSTLELGDSALYLCASSTENEKLFFGSGTQLSVL.

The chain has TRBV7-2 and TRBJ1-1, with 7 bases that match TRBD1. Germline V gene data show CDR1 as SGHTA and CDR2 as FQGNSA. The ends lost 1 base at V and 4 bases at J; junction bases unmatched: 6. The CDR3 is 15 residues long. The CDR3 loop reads CASSLVPGGGTEAFF. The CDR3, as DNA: TGTGCCAGCAGCTTAGTGCCAGGGGGTGGCACTGAAGCTTTCTTT.

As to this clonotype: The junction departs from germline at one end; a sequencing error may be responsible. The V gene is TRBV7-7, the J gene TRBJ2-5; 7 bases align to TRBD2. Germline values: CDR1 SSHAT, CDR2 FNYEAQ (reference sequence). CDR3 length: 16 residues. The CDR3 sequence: CASSPGPPGLQETQYF. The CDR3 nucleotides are TGTGCTAGCAGCCCCGGACCTCCGGGACTACAGGAGACCCAGTACTTC.

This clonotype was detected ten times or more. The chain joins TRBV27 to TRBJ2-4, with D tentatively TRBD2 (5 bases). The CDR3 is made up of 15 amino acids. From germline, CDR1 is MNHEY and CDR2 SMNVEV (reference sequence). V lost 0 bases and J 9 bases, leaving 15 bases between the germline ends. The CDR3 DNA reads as TGTGCCAGCAGTTTATCGGGAGCGATAGCCGGCATTCAGTACTTC. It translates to CASSLSGAIAGIQYF.

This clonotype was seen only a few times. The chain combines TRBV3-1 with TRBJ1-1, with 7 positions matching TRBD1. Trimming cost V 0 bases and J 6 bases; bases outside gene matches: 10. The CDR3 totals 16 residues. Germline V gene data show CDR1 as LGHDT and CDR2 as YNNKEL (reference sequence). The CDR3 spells CASSQDSILQGAEAFF. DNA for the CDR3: TGTGCCAGCAGCCAAGATTCCATTCTGCAGGGGGCTGAAGCTTTCTTT.

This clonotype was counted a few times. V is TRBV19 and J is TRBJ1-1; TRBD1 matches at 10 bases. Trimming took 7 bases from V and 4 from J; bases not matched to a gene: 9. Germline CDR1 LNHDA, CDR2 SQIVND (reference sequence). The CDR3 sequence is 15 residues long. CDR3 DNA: TGTGCCAGTAAAGTGGCGGGACAGGGGAGCACTGAAGCTTTCTTT. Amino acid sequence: CASKVAGQGSTEAFF.

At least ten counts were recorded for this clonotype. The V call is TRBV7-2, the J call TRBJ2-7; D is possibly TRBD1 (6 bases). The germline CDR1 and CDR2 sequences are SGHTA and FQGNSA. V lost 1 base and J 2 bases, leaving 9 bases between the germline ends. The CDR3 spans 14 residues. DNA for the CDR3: TGTGCCAGCAGCTTAGATCACAGGGCCTACGAGCAGTACTTC. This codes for CASSLDHRAYEQYF.

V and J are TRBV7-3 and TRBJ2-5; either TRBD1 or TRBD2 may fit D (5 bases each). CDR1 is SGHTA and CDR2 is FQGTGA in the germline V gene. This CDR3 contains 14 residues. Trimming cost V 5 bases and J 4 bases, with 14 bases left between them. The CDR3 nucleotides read TGTGCCAGCAGCCCCTGGGGACCTTCAGAGACCCAGTACTTC. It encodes CASSPWGPSETQYF.

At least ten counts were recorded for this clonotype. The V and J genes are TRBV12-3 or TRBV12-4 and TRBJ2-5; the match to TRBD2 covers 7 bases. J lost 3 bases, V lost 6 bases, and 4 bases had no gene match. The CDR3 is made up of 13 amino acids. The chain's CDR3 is CASSFGGEETQYF. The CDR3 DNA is TGTGCCAGCAGCTTTGGGGGGGAAGAGACCCAGTACTTC.

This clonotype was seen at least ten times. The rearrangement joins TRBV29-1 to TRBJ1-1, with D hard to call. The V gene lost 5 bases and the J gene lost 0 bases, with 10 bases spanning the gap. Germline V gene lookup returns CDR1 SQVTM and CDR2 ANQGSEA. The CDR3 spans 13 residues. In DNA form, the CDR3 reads TGCAGCGTTTACCTCCAGATGAACACTGAAGCTTTCTTT. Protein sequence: CSVYLQMNTEAFF.

The CDR3 nucleotides are TGTGCCAGCAGCGTAGGCCCGGGTAGCTACGAGCAGTACTTC. Translating it yields CASSVGPGSYEQYF. The chain carries TRBV9 and TRBJ2-7; D is unclear. The V gene lost 0 bases and the J gene lost 3 bases, with 10 bases spanning the gap. CDR1 SGDLS and CDR2 YYNGEE come from the germline V gene. The CDR3 extends over 14 amino acids.

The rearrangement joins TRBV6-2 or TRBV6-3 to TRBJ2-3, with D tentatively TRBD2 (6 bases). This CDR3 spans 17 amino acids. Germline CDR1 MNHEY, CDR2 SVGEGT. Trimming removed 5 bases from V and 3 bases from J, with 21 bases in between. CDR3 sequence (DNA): TGTGCCAGCAGTGTAATATCGGGAGCGACCTCTACAGATACGCAGTATTTT. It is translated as CASSVISGATSTDTQYF.